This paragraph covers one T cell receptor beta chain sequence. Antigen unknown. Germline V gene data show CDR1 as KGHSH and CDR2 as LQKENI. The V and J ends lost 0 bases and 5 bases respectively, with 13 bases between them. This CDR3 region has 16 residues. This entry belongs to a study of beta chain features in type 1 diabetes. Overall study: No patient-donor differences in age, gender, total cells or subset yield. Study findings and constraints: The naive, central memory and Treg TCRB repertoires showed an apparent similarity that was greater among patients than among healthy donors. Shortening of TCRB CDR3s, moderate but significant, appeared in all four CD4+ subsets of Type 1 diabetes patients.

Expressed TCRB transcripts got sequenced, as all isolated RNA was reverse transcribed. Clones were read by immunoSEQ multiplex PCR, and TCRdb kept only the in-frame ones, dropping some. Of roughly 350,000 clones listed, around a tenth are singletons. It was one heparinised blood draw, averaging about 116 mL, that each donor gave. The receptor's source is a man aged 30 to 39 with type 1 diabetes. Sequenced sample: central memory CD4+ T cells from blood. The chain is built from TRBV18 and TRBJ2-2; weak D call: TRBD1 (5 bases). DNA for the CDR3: TGTGCCAGCTCACCACCGGTAGGCCAGGGAACCGGGGAGCTGTTTTTT. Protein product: CASSPPVGQGTGELFF.